The rows below give T cell receptor beta chains drawn from one sample of a study of T cell responses to AZD1222 COVID-19 vaccine. The table came from immunoSEQ multiplex PCR; TCRdb's copy has only in-frame clones and leaves some out. Among approximately 190,000 clones, more than 75% were seen once, and the ten largest hold 0.95% to 1%. The input for sequencing was peripheral blood, taken on day 0 of AZD1222 vaccination. The origin of the receptors is an adult in good health. Both conserved end residues are part of each CDR3. A D gene is named only where the DNA matches it firmly. Part of the rows lack a size; the others show once, few, many or a class for expanded clones.

clone size	V gene	J gene	D gene	CDR3 length	CDR3 DNA	CDR3 protein
NA	TRBV13	TRBJ2-4	TRBD1	15	TGTGCCAGCAGCCGAGCTGAGGGACAGGTAAACATTCAGTACTTC	CASSRAEGQVNIQYF
NA	TRBV6-2/TRBV6-3	TRBJ2-7	NA	16	TGTGCCAGCAGTTATCCCCCCATGGACAGTGCCTACGAGCAGTACTTC	CASSYPPMDSAYEQYF
NA	TRBV4-3	TRBJ1-2	TRBD1	15	TGCGCCAGCAGCCACCGAGGGGGCCCGGCAGGTGGCTACACCTTC	CASSHRGGPAGGYTF
NA	TRBV19	TRBJ2-5	NA	13	TGTGCCAGTAGTATAGATGGAGAAGAGACCCAGTACTTC	CASSIDGEETQYF
NA	TRBV7-9	TRBJ2-2	NA	13	TGTGCCAGCAGCTACCCGGCCACCGGGGAGCTGTTTTTT	CASSYPATGELFF
NA	TRBV5-8	TRBJ2-7	NA	10	TGTGCCAGCAGCTTTTACGAGCAGTACTTC	CASSFYEQYF
NA	TRBV12-3/TRBV12-4	TRBJ2-1	TRBD2	13	TGTGCCAGCAGTTTGCTAGCGGGTAATGAGCAGTTCTTC	CASSLLAGNEQFF
NA	TRBV24-1	TRBJ2-3	NA	14	TGTGCCACCAGTGATTTTAGGAGGGCAGATACGCAGTATTTT	CATSDFRRADTQYF
NA	TRBV7-8	TRBJ2-7	NA	13	TGTGCCAGCACCAAAAGGGGTTCCTACGAGCAGTACTTC	CASTKRGSYEQYF
NA	TRBV7-9	TRBJ1-2	NA	15	TGTGCCAGCAGCTCGACCGCCGATGGGGGCTATGGCTACACCTTC	CASSSTADGGYGYTF
NA	TRBV19	TRBJ1-1	NA	15	TGTGCCAGTAGTAATACCTTTACAGGGACGCCTGAAGCTTTCTTT	CASSNTFTGTPEAFF
NA	TRBV5-4	TRBJ2-7	NA	13	TGTGCCAGCAGCTTGGGGGGGTTCTACGAGCAGTACTTC	CASSLGGFYEQYF
NA	TRBV9	TRBJ2-7	TRBD2	15	TGTGCCAGCAGCGTAGGTCTAGCGGGGAACTACGAGCAGTACTTC	CASSVGLAGNYEQYF
once	TRBV9	TRBJ1-1	TRBD1	16	TGTGCCAGCAGCGGGGGACAGGGCGGGTTTCACACTGAAGCTTTCTTT	CASSGGQGGFHTEAFF
NA	TRBV7-8	TRBJ1-2	NA	13	TGTGCCAGCAGCTTAGCAGTCGGGGGCGGCTACACCTTC	CASSLAVGGGYTF
NA	TRBV14	TRBJ1-2	TRBD1	14	TGTGCCAGCAGCCCCAGACAGGGCGATGATGGCTACACCTTC	CASSPRQGDDGYTF
NA	TRBV6-2/TRBV6-3	TRBJ2-2	TRBD2	18	TGTGCCAGCAGTTATCCCCTAGCGGGGGGGATGAACACCGGGGAGCTGTTTTTT	CASSYPLAGGMNTGELFF